The 18 T cell receptor beta chains presented below share a single source sample, sequenced in a study of T cell repertoires and Cas9 in healthy adults. TCRdb's table, derived via immunoSEQ multiplex PCR, lists solely in-frame clones and lacks some. This repertoire shows 20,000 to 25,000 clones, 90% found once; its top ten account for 0.65% to 0.8%. The sequencing sample was made of CD4+ effector T cells (CD127+, CD25-, CD137-, CD154-) from PBMCs; culture status not recorded. The receptors were gathered from a human donor in good health.

The rearrangement uses TRBV5-6 and TRBJ1-2, with D possibly being TRBD1 (6 bases). The CDR3 length is 16 residues. Trimming took off 0 bases at V and 3 bases at J, with 15 bases between the two ends. Per the germline V gene, CDR1 is SGHDT and CDR2 is YYEEEE. In DNA form, the CDR3 reads TGTGCCAGCAGCTTGGACAGGGCCCCACTTTACTATGGCTACACCTTC. It encodes CASSLDRAPLYYGYTF.

This chain uses TRBV10-3 with TRBJ2-3, with D tentatively TRBD2 (5 bases). V was shortened by 4 bases and J by 3 bases, with 11 bases between the two germline ends. This CDR3 region has 14 residues. Germline-derived CDR1 and CDR2 are ENHRY and SYGVKD. The CDR3 is CAISAGEITDTQYF. The CDR3 DNA reads TGTGCCATCAGTGCCGGGGAAATTACAGATACGCAGTATTTT.

The genes are TRBV14 and TRBJ1-1; 9 bases are a match to TRBD1. CDR1 and CDR2 from the germline V gene are SGHDN and FVKESK. The V and J ends lost 1 base and 8 bases, in that order; junction bases with no gene match: 5. This CDR3 comprises 14 residues. The CDR3: CASSQGGTGREAFF. The CDR3 nucleotides are TGTGCCAGCAGCCAAGGTGGGACAGGGAGAGAAGCTTTCTTT. Combining the CDR3 with reference TRBV14 and TRBJ1-1 gives the whole variable domain EAGVTQFPSHSVIEKGQTVTLRCDPISGHDNLYWYRRVMGKEIKFLLHFVKESKQDESGMPNNRFLAERTGGTYSTLKVQPAELEDSGVYFCASSQGGTGREAFFGQGTRLTVV.

V is TRBV11-2 and J is TRBJ2-3; 9 bases are a match to TRBD2. With V trimmed by 3 bases and J by 4 bases, 8 bases remained unmatched. In germline, CDR1 is SGHAT, CDR2 FQNNGV. This CDR3 is 16 amino acids long. In DNA, the CDR3 is TGTGCCAGCAGCTTCGCCGGGACTAGCAACGCAGATACGCAGTATTTT. Amino acid sequence: CASSFAGTSNADTQYF.

The V call is TRBV11-1, the J call TRBJ1-6; TRBD1 aligns across 7 bases. After removal of 1 base from V and 5 bases from J, the junction contained 2 bases not matched to a gene. Germline V gene data show CDR1 as SGHAT and CDR2 as FQDESV (reference sequence). CDR3 length equals 15 residues. The CDR3 DNA sequence: TGTGCCAGCAGCTTAGGGGACAGAAATAATTCACCCCTCCACTTT. Protein: CASSLGDRNNSPLHF.

The V call is TRBV29-1, the J call TRBJ2-3; D may be TRBD2 (6 bases). V shed 0 bases and J shed 2 bases, with 9 bases lying between them. This CDR3 spans 14 amino acids. CDR1 SQVTM and CDR2 ANQGSEA come from the germline V gene. This chain's CDR3 is CSVEDRGATDTQYF. The CDR3 bases are TGCAGCGTTGAAGATCGCGGGGCCACAGATACGCAGTATTTT.

The V and J genes are TRBV9 and TRBJ1-6; 10 positions agree with TRBD1. The germline V gene encodes CDR1 SGDLS and CDR2 YYNGEE. The CDR3 consists of 18 residues. J lost 3 bases, V lost 2 bases, and 8 bases had no gene match. CDR3 amino acids: CASSVDMGDRGYNSPLHF. CDR3 in DNA: TGTGCCAGCAGCGTGGACATGGGGGACAGGGGCTATAATTCACCCCTCCACTTT. The full variable domain, in which reference TRBV9 and TRBJ1-6 provide the parts outside the CDR3, is DSGVTQTPKHLITATGQRVTLRCSPRSGDLSVYWYQQSLDQGLQFLIQYYNGEERAKGNILERFSAQQFPDLHSELNLSSLELGDSALYFCASSVDMGDRGYNSPLHFGNGTRLTVT.

The chain joins TRBV9 to TRBJ2-3; the match to TRBD2 covers 7 bases. The J segment lost 2 bases and the V segment lost 6 bases, leaving 9 bases of the junction unmatched. CDR3 length: 15 residues. Germline loops: CDR1 SGDLS, CDR2 YYNGEE. The CDR3 is CASNPSGDPTDTQYF. The CDR3 coding sequence is TGTGCCAGCAACCCAAGCGGGGACCCCACAGATACGCAGTATTTT.

The J gene is TRBJ1-2, the V gene TRBV7-9; D remains ambiguous. Germline V gene lookup returns CDR1 SEHNR and CDR2 FQNEAQ (reference sequence). V shed 6 bases and J shed 7 bases, with 12 bases lying between them. This CDR3 is built from 12 residues. The CDR3 loop reads CASRNKYGGYTF. The CDR3, as DNA: TGTGCCAGCAGAAATAAGTACGGTGGCTACACCTTC.

The V gene is TRBV7-3, the J gene TRBJ2-3; TRBD2 matches 7 bases. In germline, CDR1 is SGHTA, CDR2 FQGTGA. With 7 bases clipped from V and 4 bases from J, the junction kept 8 bases outside the gene matches. This CDR3 comprises 14 residues. The CDR3 sequence: CASKTHLAADTQYF. For the CDR3, the DNA is TGTGCCAGCAAGACTCATCTAGCGGCAGATACGCAGTATTTT.

This chain uses TRBV2 with TRBJ1-4; perhaps TRBD1 as D (5 bases). Germline CDR1 SNHLY, CDR2 FYNNEI. The length of the CDR3 is 16 residues. V shed 5 bases and J shed 0 bases, with 13 bases lying between them. The CDR3 bases are TGTGCCAGCAGTAAATTTGGGACCGCAACTAATGAAAAACTGTTTTTT. Its protein is CASSKFGTATNEKLFF.

The chain carries TRBV13 and TRBJ1-6; maybe TRBD1 (5 bases). Germline-derived CDR1 and CDR2 are PRHDT and FYEKMQ (reference sequence). The V end was cut by 5 bases, the J end by 13 bases, with 24 bases between. The CDR3 consists of 16 residues. The CDR3 bases are TGTGCCAGCAGCCCATACGGGGGGTCCTTAGGGAATCCCCTCCACTTT. Encoded protein: CASSPYGGSLGNPLHF.

The V gene is TRBV5-1, the J gene TRBJ2-1; 11 bases map to TRBD2. CDR3 length: 15 amino acids. Germline assignment: CDR1 SGHRS and CDR2 YFSETQ. The V and J ends lost 0 bases and 8 bases, in that order; junction bases with no gene match: 4. This CDR3 is CASSLELAGDYEQFF. The DNA of the CDR3 is TGCGCCAGCAGCTTGGAACTAGCGGGGGACTATGAGCAGTTCTTC.

This chain uses TRBV5-1 with TRBJ2-5; D is undetermined. V lost 4 bases and J lost 3, with 16 bases in between. This CDR3 is built from 15 residues. Germline CDR1 is SGHRS and CDR2 is YFSETQ. The CDR3 protein is CASSPGVVSKETQYF. The DNA of the CDR3 is TGCGCCAGCAGCCCTGGTGTAGTTTCGAAAGAGACCCAGTACTTC. The entire variable domain, with the rest obtained from reference TRBV5-1 and TRBJ2-5, is as follows: KAGVTQTPRYLIKTRGQQVTLSCSPISGHRSVSWYQQTPGQGLQFLFEYFSETQRNKGNFPGRFSGRQFSNSRSEMNVSTLELGDSALYLCASSPGVVSKETQYFGPGTRLLVL.

The chain couples TRBV27 to TRBJ2-3; TRBD1 matches at 9 bases. V gave up 3 bases and J gave up 4 bases; unmatched junction bases: 5. Germline V lookup: CDR1 MNHEY, CDR2 SMNVEV (reference sequence). The CDR3 is 15 residues long. CDR3 sequence: CASSFGTGSADTQYF. The CDR3 nucleotides are TGTGCCAGCAGTTTCGGGACAGGGAGCGCAGATACGCAGTATTTT.

The V and J genes are TRBV27 and TRBJ2-3; the match to TRBD2 covers 7 bases. The CDR3 extends over 12 amino acids. Trimming cost V 11 bases and J 2 bases; bases outside gene matches: 4. CDR1 and CDR2 from the germline V gene are MNHEY and SMNVEV (reference sequence). CDR3 bases: TGTGCCTCCCGGGGGGACACAGATACGCAGTATTTT. It is translated as CASRGDTDTQYF.

The chain couples TRBV25-1 to TRBJ1-1; D remains unclear. The V end was cut by 0 bases, the J end by 0 bases, with 8 bases between. Germline CDR1 MGHDK, CDR2 SYGVNS. CDR3 length: 15 amino acids. In DNA, the CDR3 is TGTGCCAGCAGTGAATATGGCAACATGAACACTGAAGCTTTCTTT. Residues: CASSEYGNMNTEAFF.

This chain joins TRBV5-1 and TRBJ2-2; D is unresolved. V shed 0 bases and J shed 8 bases, with 5 bases lying between them. Germline V CDR1 and CDR2: SGHRS, YFSETQ. This CDR3 has 12 residues. CDR3 DNA sequence: TGCGCCAGCAGCTTGGTCCCAGGGGAGCTGTTTTTT. Protein: CASSLVPGELFF.